This T cell receptor (beta chain) was profiled in a study of post-analysis software for immune sequencing data. Study outcomes and limitations: The five TRBV segments detected at higher frequency in patients than in controls included TRBV5-6, TRBV5-1 and TRBV20-1. Compared against controls, patients with multiple sclerosis displayed significantly lower normalized Chao1 diversity.

Per germline, CDR1 MNHEY and CDR2 SMNVEV (reference sequence). The CDR3 runs to 18 residues. Unique molecular identifiers tagged the TCR beta cDNA libraries. From the PCR reads, TCRdb called clonotypes with MiXCR, one entry per CDR3 protein. The table includes roughly 400,000 distinct CDR3 sequences, approximately 38% detected once. This clonotype was found once. Its antigen is as yet unknown. At one end the junction does not follow the germline gene, possibly because of a read error. This chain uses TRBV27 with TRBJ1-6, with D tentatively TRBD1 (6 bases). The sequenced material came from blood. The origin of this receptor is a girl aged 2 to 9 with multiple sclerosis. The CDR3 loop is CACSFRPPDSPVNSPLHF. The CDR3 coding sequence is TGTGCCTGCAGTTTCCGCCCCCCGGACAGTCCTGTTAATTCACCCCTCCACTTT.